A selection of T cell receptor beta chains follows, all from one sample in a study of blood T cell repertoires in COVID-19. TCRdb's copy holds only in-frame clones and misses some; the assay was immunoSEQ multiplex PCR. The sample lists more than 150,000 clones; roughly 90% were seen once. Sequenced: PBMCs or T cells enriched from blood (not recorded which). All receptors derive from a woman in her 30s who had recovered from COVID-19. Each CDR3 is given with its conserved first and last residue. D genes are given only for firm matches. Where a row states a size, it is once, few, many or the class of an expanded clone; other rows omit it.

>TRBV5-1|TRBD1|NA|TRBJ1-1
CASSGDRANTEAFF
TGCGCCAGCAGCGGGGACAGGGCGAACACTGAAGCTTTCTTT
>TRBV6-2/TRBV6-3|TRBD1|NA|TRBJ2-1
CASSYRDRGHNEQFF
TGTGCCAGCAGTTACCGGGACAGGGGCCACAATGAGCAGTTCTTC
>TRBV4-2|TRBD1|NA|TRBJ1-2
CASSQDRGQGADGYTF
TGTGCCAGCAGCCAAGACCGAGGACAGGGAGCGGATGGCTACACCTTC
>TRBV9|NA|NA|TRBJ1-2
CASRADRSYGYTF
TGTGCCAGCAGAGCCGACAGGAGCTATGGCTACACCTTC
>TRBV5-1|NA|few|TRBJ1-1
CASRAWERTEAFF
TGCGCCAGCAGGGCATGGGAGCGGACTGAAGCTTTCTTT
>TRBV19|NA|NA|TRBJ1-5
CASSIDRNSNQPQHF
TGTGCCAGTAGTATTGACAGAAATAGCAATCAGCCCCAGCATTTT
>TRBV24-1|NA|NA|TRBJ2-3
CATSDRSSDTQYF
TGTGCCACCAGTGATCGGAGTTCAGATACGCAGTATTTT
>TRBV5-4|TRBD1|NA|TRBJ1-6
CASSLGTGGVDYNSPLHF
TGTGCCAGCAGCTTGGGGACAGGGGGCGTCGACTATAATTCACCCCTCCACTTT
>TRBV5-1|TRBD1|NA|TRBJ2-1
CASSPGTGSFEQFF
TGCGCCAGCAGCCCCGGGACAGGGAGCTTCGAGCAGTTCTTC
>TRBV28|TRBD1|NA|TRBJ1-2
CASIIGGGGYTF
TGTGCCAGCATTATAGGGGGCGGTGGCTACACCTTC
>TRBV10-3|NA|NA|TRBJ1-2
CAISGPLNYGYTF
TGTGCCATCAGTGGGCCTTTAAACTATGGCTACACCTTC
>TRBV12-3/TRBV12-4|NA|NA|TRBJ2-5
CASRIVAGETQYF
TGTGCCAGCAGAATCGTAGCCGGGGAGACCCAGTACTTC
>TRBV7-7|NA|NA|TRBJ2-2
CASSLRLGAPTTGELFF
TGTGCTAGCAGCTTACGGCTGGGGGCTCCAACCACCGGGGAGCTGTTTTTT
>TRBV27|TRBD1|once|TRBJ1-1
CASSLRGQNTEAFF
TGTGCCAGCAGTTTAAGGGGGCAGAACACTGAAGCTTTCTTT
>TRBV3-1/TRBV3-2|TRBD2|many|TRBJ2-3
CASSQQLAGGADTQYF
TGTGCCAGCAGCCAGCAACTAGCGGGGGGTGCAGATACGCAGTATTTT
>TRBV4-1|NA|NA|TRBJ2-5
CASREGETQYF
TGCGCCAGCAGGGAGGGGGAGACCCAGTACTTC
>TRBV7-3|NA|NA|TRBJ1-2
CASSHHGAGLGYTF
TGTGCCAGCAGCCACCATGGGGCAGGGCTCGGCTACACCTTC
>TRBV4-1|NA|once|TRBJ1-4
CASSQGDREGEKLFF
TGCGCCAGCAGCCAAGGAGATAGGGAGGGAGAAAAACTGTTTTTT
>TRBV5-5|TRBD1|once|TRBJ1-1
CASRTENRGLTEAFF
TGTGCCAGCAGAACGGAGAACAGGGGGCTCACTGAAGCTTTCTTT
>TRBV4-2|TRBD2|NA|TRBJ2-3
CASSPEREARTQYF
TGTGCCAGCAGCCCTGAGCGGGAAGCTCGAACGCAGTATTTT
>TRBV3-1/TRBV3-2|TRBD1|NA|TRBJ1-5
CASSQRDRAGNQPQHF
TGTGCCAGCAGCCAAAGGGACAGGGCGGGCAATCAGCCCCAGCATTTT
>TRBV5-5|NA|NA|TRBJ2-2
CASSLVLNTGELFF
TGTGCCAGCAGCCTAGTCTTGAACACCGGGGAGCTGTTTTTT
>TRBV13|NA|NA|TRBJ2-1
CASSLGTSSANEQFF
TGTGCCAGCAGCTTAGGGACTAGTAGTGCGAATGAGCAGTTCTTC
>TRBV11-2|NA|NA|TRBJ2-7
CASSPGLNYEQYF
TGTGCCAGCAGCCCAGGACTGAACTACGAGCAGTACTTC
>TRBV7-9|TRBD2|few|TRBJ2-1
CASSRSLAGGSYNEQFF
TGTGCCAGCAGCCGCTCACTAGCGGGAGGTTCCTACAATGAGCAGTTCTTC
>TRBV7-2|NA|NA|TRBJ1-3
CASSLLLGAAGNTIYF
TGTGCCAGCAGCTTACTCCTGGGGGCAGCAGGAAACACCATATATTTT
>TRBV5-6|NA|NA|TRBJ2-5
CASRGSGETQYF
TGTGCCAGCAGGGGGAGTGGGGAGACCCAGTACTTC
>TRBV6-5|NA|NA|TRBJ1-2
CASTSRGPNYGYTF
TGTGCCAGCACCTCACGAGGTCCTAACTATGGCTACACCTTC
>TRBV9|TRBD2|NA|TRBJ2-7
CASSVVGAGVYEQYF
TGTGCCAGCAGCGTAGTAGGGGCGGGGGTCTACGAGCAGTACTTC
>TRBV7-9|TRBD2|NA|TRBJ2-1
CASSLFRTSGGYNEQFF
TGTGCCAGCAGCCTCTTCAGGACTAGCGGGGGGTACAATGAGCAGTTCTTC
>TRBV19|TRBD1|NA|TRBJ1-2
CATAKTPGTGTSYGYTF
TGTGCCACCGCGAAAACTCCCGGGACAGGGACTTCATATGGCTACACCTTC
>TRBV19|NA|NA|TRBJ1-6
CASSKGRNSPLHF
TGTGCCAGTAGTAAGGGGAGGAATTCACCCCTCCACTTT
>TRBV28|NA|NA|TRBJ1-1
CASSLSRANTEAFF
TGTGCCAGCAGTCTCTCCAGGGCAAACACTGAAGCTTTCTTT
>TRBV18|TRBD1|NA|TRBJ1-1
CASSLSTGENTEAFF
TGTGCCAGCTCACTCTCGACAGGGGAGAACACTGAAGCTTTCTTT
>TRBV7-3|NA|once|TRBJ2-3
CASSGGDTDTQYF
TGTGCCAGCAGTGGAGGGGATACAGATACGCAGTATTTT
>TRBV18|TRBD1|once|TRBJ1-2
CASSRDRGMDGYTF
TGTGCCAGCTCTCGGGACAGGGGTATGGATGGCTACACCTTC
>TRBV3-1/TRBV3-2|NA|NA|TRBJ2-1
CASSQGAGPGNEQFF
TGTGCCAGCAGCCAAGGTGCGGGACCTGGGAATGAGCAGTTCTTC
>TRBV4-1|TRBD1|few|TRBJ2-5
CASSQTGGWETQYF
TGCGCCAGCAGCCAAACAGGGGGCTGGGAGACCCAGTACTTC
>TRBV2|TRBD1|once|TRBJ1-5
CASTEQGAREPQHF
TGTGCCAGCACTGAGCAGGGGGCGCGGGAGCCCCAGCATTTT
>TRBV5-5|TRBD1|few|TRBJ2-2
CASSFVPTGQGDPGELFF
TGTGCCAGCAGCTTCGTTCCGACGGGACAGGGGGATCCCGGGGAGCTGTTTTTT
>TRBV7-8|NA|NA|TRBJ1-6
CASSRQAGNSPLHF
TGTGCCAGCAGCCGACAGGCCGGAAATTCACCCCTCCACTTT
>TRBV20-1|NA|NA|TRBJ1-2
CSARRYGYTF
TGCAGTGCTAGACGCTATGGCTACACCTTC
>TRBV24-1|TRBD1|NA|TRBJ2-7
CATEQGRGYEQYF
TGTGCCACCGAACAGGGGAGAGGCTACGAGCAGTACTTC
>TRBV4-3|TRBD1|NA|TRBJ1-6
CASSQEEGAGDNSPLHF
TGCGCCAGCAGCCAAGAGGAGGGGGCAGGGGATAATTCACCCCTCCACTTT
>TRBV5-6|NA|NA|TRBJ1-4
CASRRGNNEKLFF
TGTGCCAGCAGACGGGGAAATAATGAAAAACTGTTTTTT
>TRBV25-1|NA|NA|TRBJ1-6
CASSAGEWNNSPLHF
TGTGCCAGCAGTGCAGGGGAGTGGAATAATTCACCCCTCCACTTT
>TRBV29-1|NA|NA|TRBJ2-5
CSVADWNRAYQETQYF
TGCAGCGTTGCCGACTGGAACAGGGCGTACCAAGAGACCCAGTACTTC
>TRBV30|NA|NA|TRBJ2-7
CAWSGLGHEQYF
TGTGCCTGGAGTGGACTAGGCCACGAGCAGTACTTC
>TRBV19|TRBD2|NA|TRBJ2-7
CASSIDRLGAGGTEQYF
TGTGCCAGTAGTATAGATCGGTTAGGAGCGGGAGGAACCGAGCAGTACTTC
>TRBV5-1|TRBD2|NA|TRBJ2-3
CASSGTSGATDTQYF
TGCGCCAGCAGCGGGACTAGCGGGGCCACAGATACGCAGTATTTT
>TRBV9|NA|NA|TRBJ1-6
CASSAYGKNSPLHF
TGTGCCAGCAGCGCCTACGGGAAAAATTCACCCCTCCACTTT
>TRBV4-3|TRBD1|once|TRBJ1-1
CASSQDLGQISTEAFF
TGCGCCAGCAGCCAAGACCTGGGACAGATCTCAACTGAAGCTTTCTTT
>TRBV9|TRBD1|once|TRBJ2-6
CASSVGGTGDFSGANVLTF
TGTGCCAGCAGCGTAGGGGGGACAGGCGACTTCTCTGGGGCCAACGTCCTGACTTTC
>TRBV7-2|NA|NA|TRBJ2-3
CASSLDRASTDTQYF
TGTGCCAGCAGCTTAGACAGGGCCAGCACAGATACGCAGTATTTT
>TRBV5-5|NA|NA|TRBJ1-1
CASSLIQLNTEAFF
TGTGCCAGCAGCTTGATCCAATTGAACACTGAAGCTTTCTTT
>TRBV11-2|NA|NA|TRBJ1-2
CASSREAGNYGYTF
TGTGCCAGCAGTCGTGAAGCTGGTAACTATGGCTACACCTTC
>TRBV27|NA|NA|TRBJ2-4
CASSLSGLAKNIQYF
TGTGCCAGCAGTTTATCGGGACTAGCCAAAAACATTCAGTACTTC
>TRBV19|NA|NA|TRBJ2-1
CASSAGYTPYNEQFF
TGTGCCAGTAGTGCGGGATACACGCCCTACAATGAGCAGTTCTTC
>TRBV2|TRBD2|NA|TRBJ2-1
CASSLQLAGLYNEQFF
TGTGCCAGCAGTCTTCAACTAGCGGGGCTCTACAATGAGCAGTTCTTC
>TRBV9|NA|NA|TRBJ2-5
CASSVGSGADETQYF
TGTGCCAGCAGCGTAGGGTCAGGGGCGGATGAGACCCAGTACTTC